These 23 T cell receptor beta chains originate from one sample sequenced in a study of cytomegalovirus exposure and HLA in healthy donors. Data came from immunoSEQ multiplex PCR; TCRdb stores just in-frame clones and leaves some out. Among about 74,000 clones, approximately 93% were seen once, and the ten largest hold 1.5% to 1.7%. The source material was PBMCs. Every receptor here comes from a man aged 18 to 30 in good health and CMV-seropositive.

The chain combines TRBV25-1 with TRBJ2-7; 7 bases agree with TRBD1. The length of the CDR3 is 17 residues. The germline V gene has CDR1 MGHDK and CDR2 SYGVNS. After removal of 3 bases from V and 0 bases from J, the junction contained 11 bases not matched to a gene. CDR3 coding DNA: TGTGCCAGCAGTGAGACCAAAGGGGACAGTAGCTCCTACGAGCAGTACTTC. It yields the protein CASSETKGDSSSYEQYF.

The chain recombines TRBV19 with TRBJ1-1; TRBD1 matches at 8 bases. The CDR3 totals 16 residues. Germline V gene sequence: CDR1 LNHDA, CDR2 SQIVND (reference sequence). Losses at the gene ends were 5 bases for V and 5 bases for J; bases not matched to a gene: 13. CDR3 sequence: CASSVGTGQGHTEAFF. CDR3 nucleotides: TGTGCCAGTAGTGTAGGGACAGGCCAGGGCCATACTGAAGCTTTCTTT. Complete variable domain (other parts from reference TRBV19 and TRBJ1-1): DGGITQSPKYLFRKEGQNVTLSCEQNLNHDAMYWYRQDPGQGLRLIYYSQIVNDFQKGDIAEGYSVSREKKESFPLTVTSAQKNPTAFYLCASSVGTGQGHTEAFFGQGTRLTVV.

The J gene is TRBJ2-1, the V gene TRBV15; perhaps TRBD2 as D (6 bases). This CDR3 is 16 amino acids long. In germline, CDR1 is LNHNV, CDR2 YYDKDF (reference sequence). The ends were cut back, 1 base at V and 3 bases at J, with 13 bases in the middle. CDR3 loop: CATSRALTGVYNEQFF. The CDR3 nucleotides are TGTGCCACCAGCAGAGCGTTAACGGGGGTCTACAATGAGCAGTTCTTC. Full variable domain (rest looked up from reference TRBV15 and TRBJ2-1): DAMVIQNPRYQVTQFGKPVTLSCSQTLNHNVMYWYQQKSSQAPKLLFHYYDKDFNNEADTPDNFQSRRPNTSFCFLDIRSPGLGDTAMYLCATSRALTGVYNEQFFGPGTRLTVL.

In DNA form, the CDR3 reads TGCGCCAGCAGCTTTACTAGCGGTAACCAAGAGACCCAGTACTTC. Its translation: CASSFTSGNQETQYF. The V and J genes are TRBV5-1 and TRBJ2-5; 8 positions agree with TRBD2. This CDR3 spans 15 amino acids. The germline V gene encodes CDR1 SGHRS and CDR2 YFSETQ. J was trimmed by 0 bases and V by 2 bases; bases with no gene match: 3.

The CDR3 loop reads CASSEGVYNEQFF. CDR3 in DNA: TGTGCCAGCAGTGAGGGCGTCTACAATGAGCAGTTCTTC. The rearrangement uses TRBV28 and TRBJ2-1; tentative D call: TRBD2 (5 bases). The CDR3 runs 13 residues. Trimming took 5 bases from V and 3 from J, leaving 8 bases between them. Germline CDR1 reads MDHEN; CDR2 reads SYDVKM. The variable domain in full, with the rest retrieved from reference TRBV28 and TRBJ2-1, is DVKVTQSSRYLVKRTGEKVFLECVQDMDHENMFWYRQDPGLGLRLIYFSYDVKMKEKGDIPEGYSVSREKKERFSLILESASTNQTSMYLCASSEGVYNEQFFGPGTRLTVL.

The gene calls are TRBV6-1 and TRBJ2-2; 8 bases line up with TRBD1. The CDR3 covers 15 residues. Germline assignment: CDR1 MNHNS and CDR2 SASEGT. The trim removed 4 bases at V and 3 bases at J, leaving 4 bases unmatched. The CDR3 is CASSVPGQDTGELFF. The DNA for the CDR3 is TGTGCCAGCAGTGTACCGGGACAGGACACCGGGGAGCTGTTTTTT.

This clone was counted between two and nine times. The chain uses TRBV2 and TRBJ2-7, with TRBD1 identical over 7 bases. Germline V gene data show CDR1 as SNHLY and CDR2 as FYNNEI. V lost 10 bases and J lost 6; bases outside the gene matches: 6. This CDR3 is built from 11 residues. CDR3 loop: CATTGVGEQYF. In DNA form, the CDR3 reads TGTGCCACCACAGGGGTTGGCGAGCAGTACTTC.

This sequence joins TRBV5-4 and TRBJ2-3; TRBD2 aligns across 10 bases. The CDR3 runs to 16 residues. Germline CDR1 is SGHNT and CDR2 is YYREEE (reference sequence). Trimming removed 1 base from V and 0 bases from J; junction bases left unmatched: 2. The DNA of the CDR3 is TGTGCCAGCAGCTTGTCGACTAGCGGGAGCACAGATACGCAGTATTTT. It specifies CASSLSTSGSTDTQYF.

The chain links TRBV5-1 to TRBJ2-7, with 12 bases aligning to TRBD2. From germline, CDR1 is SGHRS and CDR2 YFSETQ. V shed 0 bases, J shed 2 bases, and the junction held 3 bases outside the gene matches. The CDR3 is 16 amino acids. As DNA, the CDR3 is TGCGCCAGCAGCTTGGGGACTAGCGGGAAAACCTACGAGCAGTACTTC. Protein sequence: CASSLGTSGKTYEQYF.

The chain couples TRBV6-1 to TRBJ2-3, with 9 bases aligning to TRBD1. The junction had 16 bases not matched to a gene; V was cut back by 2 bases and J by 10 bases. This CDR3 contains 17 residues. Germline V CDR1 and CDR2: MNHNS, SASEGT. CDR3: CASSETRDRVIPSAQYF. CDR3 DNA sequence: TGTGCCAGCAGTGAAACGAGGGACAGGGTGATTCCTTCTGCGCAGTATTTT.

The chain has TRBV5-1 and TRBJ1-1, with 7 bases identical to TRBD1. CDR3 length: 14 amino acids. The germline V gene encodes CDR1 SGHRS and CDR2 YFSETQ. The V and J ends lost 4 bases and 5 bases, in that order; junction bases with no gene match: 8. The CDR3 region is CASSGTTGQTEAFF. DNA for the CDR3: TGCGCCAGCAGCGGAACGACAGGGCAAACTGAAGCTTTCTTT.

The gene calls are TRBV12-5 and TRBJ1-3; D remains unclear. The V gene lost 3 bases and the J gene lost 0 bases, with 15 bases spanning the gap. The CDR3 consists of 17 residues. Germline loops: CDR1 LGHNT, CDR2 FRNRAP. As DNA, the CDR3 is TGTGCTAGTGGTTTTAGATTGCCGACGGGCTCTGGAAACACCATATATTTT. Its protein product is CASGFRLPTGSGNTIYF.

The chain carries TRBV10-3 and TRBJ1-5, with D possibly matching TRBD1 (5 bases). The V end lost 3 bases, the J end lost 3 bases, and 12 bases lay between the germline ends. The CDR3 is 15 amino acids. CDR1 is ENHRY, CDR2 SYGVKD, per germline. The CDR3 region is CAISEGVGNNQPQHF. CDR3 DNA: TGTGCCATCAGTGAAGGGGTGGGTAACAATCAGCCCCAGCATTTT.

V is TRBV10-3 and J is TRBJ2-3, with 11 bases fitting TRBD2. V shed 3 bases and J 2 bases; nucleotides not matched to a gene: 7. Per the germline V gene, CDR1 is ENHRY and CDR2 is SYGVKD. CDR3 length: 17 amino acids. This chain's CDR3 is CAISEGASGGTTDTQYF. The CDR3 DNA reads TGTGCCATCAGTGAAGGGGCTAGCGGGGGGACCACAGATACGCAGTATTTT.

The chain employs TRBV9 and TRBJ2-1; 7 nucleotides line up with TRBD2. With V trimmed by 6 bases and J by 7 bases, 7 bases remained unmatched. The CDR3 length is 13 residues. Germline V lookup: CDR1 SGDLS, CDR2 YYNGEE. The CDR3 loop is CASTAGVGNEQFF. The CDR3 DNA is TGTGCCAGCACTGCGGGAGTCGGAAATGAGCAGTTCTTC. Complete variable domain (other parts from reference TRBV9 and TRBJ2-1): DSGVTQTPKHLITATGQRVTLRCSPRSGDLSVYWYQQSLDQGLQFLIQYYNGEERAKGNILERFSAQQFPDLHSELNLSSLELGDSALYFCASTAGVGNEQFFGPGTRLTVL.

The chain recombines TRBV15 with TRBJ2-5; no firm D call. This CDR3 has 17 residues. With 0 bases removed from V and 1 base from J, the gap between germline ends came to 15 bases. Germline loops: CDR1 LNHNV, CDR2 YYDKDF (reference sequence). The CDR3 sequence: CATSRDVARSGQETQYF. The CDR3 DNA sequence: TGTGCCACCAGCAGAGATGTGGCGCGGTCGGGCCAAGAGACCCAGTACTTC. The variable domain in full, completed from reference TRBV15 and TRBJ2-5, reads DAMVIQNPRYQVTQFGKPVTLSCSQTLNHNVMYWYQQKSSQAPKLLFHYYDKDFNNEADTPDNFQSRRPNTSFCFLDIRSPGLGDTAMYLCATSRDVARSGQETQYFGPGTRLLVL.

CDR3 in DNA: TGTGCCAGCATAGAACTAGCGGGAGTCCCCAATGAGCAGTTCTTC. Translating gives CASIELAGVPNEQFF. The chain combines TRBV2 with TRBJ2-1; 11 nucleotides line up with TRBD2. V was pared by 7 bases and J by 6 bases, with 8 bases of the junction left unmatched. The CDR3 covers 15 residues. Germline V gives CDR1 SNHLY, CDR2 FYNNEI. Combining the CDR3 with reference TRBV2 and TRBJ2-1 gives the whole variable domain EPEVTQTPSHQVTQMGQEVILRCVPISNHLYFYWYRQILGQKVEFLVSFYNNEISEKSEIFDDQFSVERPDGSNFTLKIRSTKLEDSAMYFCASIELAGVPNEQFFGPGTRLTVL.

The chain uses TRBV18 and TRBJ1-1, with TRBD1 matching over 8 bases. The germline gives CDR1 KGHSH, CDR2 LQKENI. This CDR3 spans 13 amino acids. Germline trimming cut 8 bases from V and 9 bases from J; bases unmatched to any gene: 11. The CDR3 DNA reads TGTGCCAGCACCCCGACAGGGGACCTAAAAGCTTTCTTT. The encoded protein is CASTPTGDLKAFF. Full variable domain (rest looked up from reference TRBV18 and TRBJ1-1): NAGVMQNPRHLVRRRGQEARLRCSPMKGHSHVYWYRQLPEEGLKFMVYLQKENIIDESGMPKERFSAEFPKEGPSILRIQQVVRGDSAAYFCASTPTGDLKAFFGQGTRLTVV.

This rearrangement joins TRBV18 to TRBJ2-5; tentatively, D is TRBD1 (6 bases). The CDR3 loop spans 13 amino acids. Germline V gene lookup returns CDR1 KGHSH and CDR2 LQKENI. V lost 3 bases, J lost 2 bases, and 7 bases lay in between. The CDR3, as DNA: TGTGCCAGCTCACCGGACAGACAAGAGACCCAGTACTTC. It is translated as CASSPDRQETQYF.

The chain recombines TRBV7-8 with TRBJ1-2, with a weak D call TRBD1 (5 bases). The CDR3 runs to 15 residues. In germline, CDR1 is SGHVS, CDR2 FQNEAQ. Trimming removed 3 bases at V and 0 bases at J, with 11 bases between. The chain's CDR3 is CASSFLGGSNYGYTF. CDR3 sequence (DNA): TGTGCCAGCAGCTTCTTGGGGGGATCTAACTATGGCTACACCTTC.

This chain uses TRBV10-3 with TRBJ1-2, with 9 bases matching TRBD1. V lost 7 bases to trimming and J lost 5 bases; unmatched junction nucleotides: 5. The CDR3 is 13 residues long. Per the germline V gene, CDR1 is ENHRY and CDR2 is SYGVKD. DNA for the CDR3: TGTGCCATCACGGGACAGGGAATATATGGCTACACCTTC. As protein: CAITGQGIYGYTF.

The chain recombines TRBV19 with TRBJ2-7, with TRBD1 matching over 8 bases. V trimming: 2 bases; J trimming: 3 bases; junction bases outside the gene matches: 3. CDR1 LNHDA and CDR2 SQIVND come from the germline V gene (reference sequence). The CDR3 spans 14 residues. The chain's CDR3 is CASSIRGTGYEQYF. The CDR3 bases are TGTGCCAGTAGTATACGAGGGACAGGCTACGAGCAGTACTTC.

This clone occurred once. The chain recombines TRBV4-2 with TRBJ2-7, with D possibly TRBD2 on 5 matching bases. V was pared by 0 bases and J by 6 bases, with 9 bases between. Germline values: CDR1 LGHNA, CDR2 YNFKEQ. CDR3 length equals 13 residues. CDR3 in amino acids: CASSQDFAGEQYF. CDR3 sequence (DNA): TGTGCCAGCAGCCAAGATTTTGCGGGCGAGCAGTACTTC.